This T cell receptor beta chain was retrieved from a study of cytomegalovirus exposure and HLA in healthy donors. Findings and limits, study-wide: Some highly shared sequence variants likely arose as a pipeline artifact.

Germline V CDR1 and CDR2: ENHRY, SYGVKD. The CDR3 has 16 amino acids. The J segment lost 5 bases and the V segment lost 0 bases, leaving 7 bases of the junction unmatched. As to this clone: Its matching antigen is unknown.

With 60 Vbeta and 13 Jbeta primers, the PCR was carried out. The assay was immunoSEQ multiplex PCR, and TCRdb's table has in-frame clones only and misses some. Here the sample spans some 130,000 clones, about three quarters being singletons. The sequence was obtained from a woman in her 30s in good health and CMV-seropositive. Sequencing was carried out using PBMCs. This chain uses TRBV10-3 with TRBJ1-2; TRBD1 matches 9 bases. The CDR3 reads CAISESKGTGLYGYTF. CDR3 nucleotides: TGTGCCATCAGTGAGTCGAAGGGGACAGGGCTTTATGGCTACACCTTC.